The source of this T cell receptor beta chain is a study of cytotoxic CD8 clonotypes in ibrutinib-treated CLL. Across the study: 25 or so partial and 2 complete responses; at median roughly 67 months, approximately 15 remitted, some 12 progressed.

This table comes from immunoSEQ multiplex PCR, and its TCRdb copy is limited to in-frame clones, with some not included. The table records tens of thousands of clones, approximately 70% of them present only once. The junction had 16 bases not matched to a gene; V was cut back by 3 bases and J by 5 bases. The CDR3 contains 18 residues. Germline lookup yields CDR1 SGHVS and CDR2 FQNEAQ. Study-level points and caveats: Public clonotypes, rarely seen, contracted or held steady on treatment. Against age-matched healthy donors, baseline clonality ran higher and tracked circulating CD8+ T-cell counts.

Remarks on this clone: No antigen is known for it.

The rearrangement uses TRBV7-8 and TRBJ1-5; TRBD1 matches 7 bases. The specimen comprised PBMCs, sampled after 12 months of ibrutinib treatment. The source of this sequence is a human donor with chronic lymphocytic leukemia. The CDR3 is CASSFVIQGVRGYQPQHF. DNA for the CDR3: TGTGCCAGCAGCTTTGTTATCCAGGGGGTTCGGGGGTATCAGCCCCAGCATTTT.